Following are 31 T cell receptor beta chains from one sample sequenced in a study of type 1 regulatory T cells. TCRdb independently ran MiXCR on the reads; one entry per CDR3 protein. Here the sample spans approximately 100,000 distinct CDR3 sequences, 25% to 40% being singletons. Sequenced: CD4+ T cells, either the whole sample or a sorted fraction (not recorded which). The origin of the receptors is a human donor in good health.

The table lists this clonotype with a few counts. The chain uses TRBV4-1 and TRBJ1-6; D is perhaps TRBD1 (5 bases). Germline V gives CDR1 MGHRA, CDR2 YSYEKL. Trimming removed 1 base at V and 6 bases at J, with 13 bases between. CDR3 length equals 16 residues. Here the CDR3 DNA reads TGCGCCAGCAGCCAAGGGCAGGGCGCGCTTAATTCACCCCTCCACTTT. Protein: CASSQGQGALNSPLHF.

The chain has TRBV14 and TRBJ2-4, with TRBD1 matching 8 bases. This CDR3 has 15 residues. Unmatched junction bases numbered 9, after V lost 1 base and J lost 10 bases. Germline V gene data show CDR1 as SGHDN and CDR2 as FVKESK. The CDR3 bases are TGTGCCAGCAGCCAAGCAGGGGCAGGGGGCGTTATTCAGTACTTC. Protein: CASSQAGAGGVIQYF.

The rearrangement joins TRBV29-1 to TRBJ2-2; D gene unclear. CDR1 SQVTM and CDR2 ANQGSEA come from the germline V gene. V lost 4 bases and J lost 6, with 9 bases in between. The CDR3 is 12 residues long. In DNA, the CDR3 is TGCAGCGTTGCTGGTCAGGCCGGGGAGCTGTTTTTT. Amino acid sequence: CSVAGQAGELFF.

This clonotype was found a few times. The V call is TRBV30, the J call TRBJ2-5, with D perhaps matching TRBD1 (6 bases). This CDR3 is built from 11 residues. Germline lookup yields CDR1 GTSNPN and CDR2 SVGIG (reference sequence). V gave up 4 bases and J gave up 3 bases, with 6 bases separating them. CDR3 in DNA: TGTGCCTGGACAGGGGAAGAGACCCAGTACTTC. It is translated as CAWTGEETQYF.

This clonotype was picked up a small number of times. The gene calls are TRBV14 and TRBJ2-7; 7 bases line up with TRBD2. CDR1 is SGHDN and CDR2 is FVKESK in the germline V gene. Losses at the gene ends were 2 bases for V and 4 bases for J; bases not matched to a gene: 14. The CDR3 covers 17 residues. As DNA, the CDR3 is TGTGCCAGCAGCCAATCATCTGTAGCGGGCAAGCGGTACGAGCAGTACTTC. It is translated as CASSQSSVAGKRYEQYF. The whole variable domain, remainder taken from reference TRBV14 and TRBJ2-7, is EAGVTQFPSHSVIEKGQTVTLRCDPISGHDNLYWYRRVMGKEIKFLLHFVKESKQDESGMPNNRFLAERTGGTYSTLKVQPAELEDSGVYFCASSQSSVAGKRYEQYFGPGTRLTVT.

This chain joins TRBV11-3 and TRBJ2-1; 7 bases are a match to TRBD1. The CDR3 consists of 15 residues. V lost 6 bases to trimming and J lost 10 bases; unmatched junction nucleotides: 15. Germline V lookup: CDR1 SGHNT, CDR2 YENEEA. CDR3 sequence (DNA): TGTGCCAGCAGTCCGGTGAGGGGGCGGATTGGGGAGCAGTTCTTC. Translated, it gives CASSPVRGRIGEQFF.

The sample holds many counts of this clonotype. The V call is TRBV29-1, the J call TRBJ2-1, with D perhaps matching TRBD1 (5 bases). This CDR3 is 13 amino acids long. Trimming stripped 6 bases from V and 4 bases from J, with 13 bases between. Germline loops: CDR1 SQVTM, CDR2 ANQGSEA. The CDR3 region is CSVELTAYNEQFF. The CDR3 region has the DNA TGCAGCGTCGAGCTGACAGCATACAATGAGCAGTTCTTC.

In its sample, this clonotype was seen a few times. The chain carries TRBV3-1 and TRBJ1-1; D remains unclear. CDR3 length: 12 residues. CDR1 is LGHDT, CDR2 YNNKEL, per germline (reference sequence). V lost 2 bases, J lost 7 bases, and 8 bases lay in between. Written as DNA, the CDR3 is TGTGCCAGCAGCCAAAGGAAGTATGAAGCTTTCTTT. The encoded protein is CASSQRKYEAFF.

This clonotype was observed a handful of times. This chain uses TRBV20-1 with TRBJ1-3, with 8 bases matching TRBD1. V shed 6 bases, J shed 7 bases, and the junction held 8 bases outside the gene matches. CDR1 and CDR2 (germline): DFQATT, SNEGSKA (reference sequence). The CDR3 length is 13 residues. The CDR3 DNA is TGCAGTGCCATCGGGACAGGCCTGAACACCATATATTTT. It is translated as CSAIGTGLNTIYF.

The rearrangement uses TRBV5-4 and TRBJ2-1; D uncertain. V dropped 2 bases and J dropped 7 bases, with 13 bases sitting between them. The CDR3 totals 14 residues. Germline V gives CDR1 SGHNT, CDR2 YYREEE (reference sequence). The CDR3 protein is CASSFGPALNEQFF. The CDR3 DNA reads TGTGCCAGCAGCTTCGGTCCGGCCCTAAATGAGCAGTTCTTC.

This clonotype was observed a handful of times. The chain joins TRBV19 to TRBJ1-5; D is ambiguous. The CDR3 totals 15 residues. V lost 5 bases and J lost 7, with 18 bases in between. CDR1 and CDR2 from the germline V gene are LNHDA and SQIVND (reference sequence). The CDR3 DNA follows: TGTGCCAGTAGTCCCTCCGGGGAACCCGCGCAGCCCCAGCATTTT. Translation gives CASSPSGEPAQPQHF.

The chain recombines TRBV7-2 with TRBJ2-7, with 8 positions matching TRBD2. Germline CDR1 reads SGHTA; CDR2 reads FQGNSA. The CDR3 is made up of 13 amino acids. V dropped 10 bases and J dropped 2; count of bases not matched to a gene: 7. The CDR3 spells CATGASGPYEQYF. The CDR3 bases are TGTGCCACAGGGGCTAGCGGGCCCTACGAGCAGTACTTC.

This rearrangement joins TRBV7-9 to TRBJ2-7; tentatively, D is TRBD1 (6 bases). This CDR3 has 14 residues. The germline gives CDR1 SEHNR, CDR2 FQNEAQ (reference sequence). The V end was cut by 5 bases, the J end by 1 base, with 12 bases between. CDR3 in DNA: TGTGCCAGCAGCAAACAGGGCTTATCCTACGAGCAGTACTTC. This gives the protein CASSKQGLSYEQYF.

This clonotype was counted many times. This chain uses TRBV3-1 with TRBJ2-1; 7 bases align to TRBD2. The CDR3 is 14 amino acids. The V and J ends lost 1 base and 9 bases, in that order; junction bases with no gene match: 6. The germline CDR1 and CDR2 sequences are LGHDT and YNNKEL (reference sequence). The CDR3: CASSQVDSGREQFF. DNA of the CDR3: TGTGCCAGCAGCCAAGTCGATAGCGGGCGTGAGCAGTTCTTC.

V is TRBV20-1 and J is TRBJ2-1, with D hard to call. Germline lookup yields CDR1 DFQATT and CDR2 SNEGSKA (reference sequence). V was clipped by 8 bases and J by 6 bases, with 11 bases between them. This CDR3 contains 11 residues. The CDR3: CSSPSGNEQFF. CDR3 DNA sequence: TGCAGTTCCCCGTCTGGCAATGAGCAGTTCTTC.

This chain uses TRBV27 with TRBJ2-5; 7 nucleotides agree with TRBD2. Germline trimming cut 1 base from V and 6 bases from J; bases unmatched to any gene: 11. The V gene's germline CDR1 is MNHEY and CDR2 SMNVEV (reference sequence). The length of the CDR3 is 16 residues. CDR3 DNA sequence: TGTGCCAGCAGTTTATACTACTGGGGAGGGCCGAAGACCCAGTACTTC. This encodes CASSLYYWGGPKTQYF.

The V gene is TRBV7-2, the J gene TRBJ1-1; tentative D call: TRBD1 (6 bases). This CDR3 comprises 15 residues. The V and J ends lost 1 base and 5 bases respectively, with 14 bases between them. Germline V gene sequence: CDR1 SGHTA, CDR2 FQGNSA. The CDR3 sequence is CASSLVGGARTEAFF. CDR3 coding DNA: TGTGCCAGCAGCTTAGTTGGGGGGGCGAGAACTGAAGCTTTCTTT.

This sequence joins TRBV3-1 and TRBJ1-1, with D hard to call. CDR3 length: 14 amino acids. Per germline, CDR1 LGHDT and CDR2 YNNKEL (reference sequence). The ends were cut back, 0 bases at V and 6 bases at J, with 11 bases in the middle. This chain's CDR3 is CASSQDWSGSEAFF. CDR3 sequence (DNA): TGTGCCAGCAGCCAAGATTGGTCGGGGTCTGAAGCTTTCTTT.

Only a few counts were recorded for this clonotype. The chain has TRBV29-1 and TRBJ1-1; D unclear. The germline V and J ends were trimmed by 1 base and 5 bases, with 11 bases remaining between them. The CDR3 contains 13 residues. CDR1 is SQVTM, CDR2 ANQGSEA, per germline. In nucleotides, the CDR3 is TGCAGCGTTGAAGCAATAAGAGGAACTGAAGCTTTCTTT. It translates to CSVEAIRGTEAFF.

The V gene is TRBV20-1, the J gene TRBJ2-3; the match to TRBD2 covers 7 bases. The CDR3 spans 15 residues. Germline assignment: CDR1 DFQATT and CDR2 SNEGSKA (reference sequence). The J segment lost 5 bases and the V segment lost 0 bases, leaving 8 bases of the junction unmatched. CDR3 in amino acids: CSARDPLANVDTQYF. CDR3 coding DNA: TGCAGTGCTAGAGACCCACTAGCGAACGTAGATACGCAGTATTTT.

The CDR3 bases are TGTGCCAGCAGCTCGATCCTCTCCGATACGCAGTATTTT. As protein: CASSSILSDTQYF. This sequence joins TRBV7-9 and TRBJ2-3; D gene ambiguous. This CDR3 is 13 amino acids long. Germline V gene data show CDR1 as SEHNR and CDR2 as FQNEAQ (reference sequence). V was trimmed by 4 bases and J by 6 bases, leaving 11 bases between them.

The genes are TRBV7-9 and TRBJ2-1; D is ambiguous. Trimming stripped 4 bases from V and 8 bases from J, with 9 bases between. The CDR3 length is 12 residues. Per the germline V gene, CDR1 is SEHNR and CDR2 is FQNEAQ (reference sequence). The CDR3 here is CASSSAEDEQFF. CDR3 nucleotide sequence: TGTGCCAGCAGCTCCGCAGAGGATGAGCAGTTCTTC.

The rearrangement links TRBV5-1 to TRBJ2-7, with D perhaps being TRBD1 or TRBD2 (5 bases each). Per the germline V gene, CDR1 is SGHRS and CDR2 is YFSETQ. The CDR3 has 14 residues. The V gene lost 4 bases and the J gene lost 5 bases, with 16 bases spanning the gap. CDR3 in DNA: TGCGCCAGCAGCGGCCGGGACCTTAGGGACGAGCAGTACTTC. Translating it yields CASSGRDLRDEQYF.

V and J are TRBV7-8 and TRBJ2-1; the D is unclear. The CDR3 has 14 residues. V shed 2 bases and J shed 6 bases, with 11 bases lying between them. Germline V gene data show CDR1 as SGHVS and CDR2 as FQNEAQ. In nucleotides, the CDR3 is TGTGCCAGCAGCTTAATTTTCGTTTTCAATGAGCAGTTCTTC. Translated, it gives CASSLIFVFNEQFF.

As DNA, the CDR3 is TGTGCCAGCAGTTCCTTCAGGGGGCGTCATGGCTACACCTTC. Translation: CASSSFRGRHGYTF. This rearrangement joins TRBV12-3 or TRBV12-4 to TRBJ1-2; 8 bases map to TRBD1. V lost 4 bases to trimming and J lost 6 bases; unmatched junction nucleotides: 7. The CDR3 runs to 14 residues.

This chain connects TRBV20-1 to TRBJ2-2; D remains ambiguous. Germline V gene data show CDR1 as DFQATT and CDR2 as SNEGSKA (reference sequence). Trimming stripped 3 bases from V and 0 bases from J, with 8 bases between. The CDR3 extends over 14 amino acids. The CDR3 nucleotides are TGCAGTGCTAGCGGTCTAACGAACACCGGGGAGCTGTTTTTT. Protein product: CSASGLTNTGELFF.

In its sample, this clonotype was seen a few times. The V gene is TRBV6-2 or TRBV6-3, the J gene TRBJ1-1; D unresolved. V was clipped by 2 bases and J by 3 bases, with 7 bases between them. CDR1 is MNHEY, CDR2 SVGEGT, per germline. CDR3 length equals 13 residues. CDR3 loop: CASSYGQYTEAFF. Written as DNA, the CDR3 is TGTGCCAGCAGTTACGGTCAGTACACTGAAGCTTTCTTT.

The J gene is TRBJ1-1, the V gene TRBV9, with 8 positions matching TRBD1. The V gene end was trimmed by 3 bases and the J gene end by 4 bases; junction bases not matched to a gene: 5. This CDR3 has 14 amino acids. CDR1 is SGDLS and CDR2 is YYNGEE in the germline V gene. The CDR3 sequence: CASSAITGGTEAFF. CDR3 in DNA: TGTGCCAGCAGCGCAATTACAGGGGGCACTGAAGCTTTCTTT.

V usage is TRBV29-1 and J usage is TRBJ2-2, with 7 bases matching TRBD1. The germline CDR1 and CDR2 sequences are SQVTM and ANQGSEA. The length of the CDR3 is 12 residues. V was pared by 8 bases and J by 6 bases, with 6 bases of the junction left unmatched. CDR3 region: CSTITGAGELFF. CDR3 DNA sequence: TGCAGCACCATAACAGGGGCCGGGGAGCTGTTTTTT.

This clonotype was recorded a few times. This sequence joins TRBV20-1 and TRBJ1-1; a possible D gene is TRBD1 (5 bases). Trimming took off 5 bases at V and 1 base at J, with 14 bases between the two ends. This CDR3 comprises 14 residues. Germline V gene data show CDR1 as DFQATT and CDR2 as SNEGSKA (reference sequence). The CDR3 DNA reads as TGCAGTGCTGGGGCGGGGGAAAAGAACACTGAAGCTTTCTTT. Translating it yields CSAGAGEKNTEAFF.

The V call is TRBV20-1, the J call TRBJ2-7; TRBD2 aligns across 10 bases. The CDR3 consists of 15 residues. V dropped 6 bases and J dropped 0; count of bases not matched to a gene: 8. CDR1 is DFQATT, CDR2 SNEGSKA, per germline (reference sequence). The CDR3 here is CSAYSSGSTSYEQYF. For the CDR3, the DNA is TGCAGTGCCTACTCTAGCGGGAGTACCTCCTACGAGCAGTACTTC.